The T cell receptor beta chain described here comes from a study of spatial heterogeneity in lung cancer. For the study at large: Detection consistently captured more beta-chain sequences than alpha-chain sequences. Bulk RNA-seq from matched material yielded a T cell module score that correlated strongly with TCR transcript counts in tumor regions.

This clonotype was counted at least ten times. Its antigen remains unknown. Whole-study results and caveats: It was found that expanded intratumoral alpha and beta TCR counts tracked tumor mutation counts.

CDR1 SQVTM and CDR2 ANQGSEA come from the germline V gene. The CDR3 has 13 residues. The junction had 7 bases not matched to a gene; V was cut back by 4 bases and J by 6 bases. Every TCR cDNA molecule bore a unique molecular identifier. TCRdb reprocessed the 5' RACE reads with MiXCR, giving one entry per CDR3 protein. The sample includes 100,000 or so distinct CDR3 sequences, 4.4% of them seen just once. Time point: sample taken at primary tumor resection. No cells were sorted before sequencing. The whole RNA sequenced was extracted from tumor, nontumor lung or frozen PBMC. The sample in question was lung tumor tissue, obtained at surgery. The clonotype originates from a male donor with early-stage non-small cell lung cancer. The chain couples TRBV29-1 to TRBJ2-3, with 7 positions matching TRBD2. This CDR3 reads CSVAAGVGDTQYF. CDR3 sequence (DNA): TGCAGCGTTGCCGCGGGAGTTGGTGATACGCAGTATTTT.